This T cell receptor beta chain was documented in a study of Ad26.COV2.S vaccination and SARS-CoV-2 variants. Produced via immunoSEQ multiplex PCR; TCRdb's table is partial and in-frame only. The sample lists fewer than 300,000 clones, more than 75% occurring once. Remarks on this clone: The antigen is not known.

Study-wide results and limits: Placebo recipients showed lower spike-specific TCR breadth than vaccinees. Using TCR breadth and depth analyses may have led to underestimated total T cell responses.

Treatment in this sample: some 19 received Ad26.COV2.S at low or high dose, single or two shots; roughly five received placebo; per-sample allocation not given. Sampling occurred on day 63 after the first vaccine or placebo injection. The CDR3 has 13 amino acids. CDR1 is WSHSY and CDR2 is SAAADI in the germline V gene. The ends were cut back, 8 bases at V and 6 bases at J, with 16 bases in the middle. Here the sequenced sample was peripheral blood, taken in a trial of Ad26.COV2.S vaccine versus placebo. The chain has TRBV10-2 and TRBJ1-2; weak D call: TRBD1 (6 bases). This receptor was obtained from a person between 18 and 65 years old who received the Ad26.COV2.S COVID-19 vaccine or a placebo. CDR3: CASLQGLLHGYTF. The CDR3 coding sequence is TGCGCCAGCCTACAGGGTTTACTTCATGGCTACACCTTC.